The text below deals with one TCR beta chain. Its matching antigen is unknown. The junction and the germline gene differ at one end; a read error may be behind it. This entry is derived from a study of tumor-infiltrating lymphocytes in primary liver carcinoma. Study-wide findings and caveats: Pairs of tumor regions overlapped more than tumor-adjacent and tumor-blood pairs did.

Germline V gene data show CDR1 as MDHEN and CDR2 as SYDVKM. This CDR3 is 15 amino acids long. Starting material for RNA and DNA co-extraction consisted of about 17-31 mg of unsorted bulk tissue. Surgical resection served as treatment for the primary liver carcinoma of these patients. Uniformly, tumor samples exhibited a viable tumor cell fraction exceeding 75%. From approximately 550 ng of total RNA, TCR beta-specific cDNA was reverse-transcribed using a constant-region primer. Slightly modified ARM-PCR, run as three nested multiplex PCR rounds, produced the TCR beta libraries. In the first two PCR rounds, TRBV1-TRBV30 forward primers were paired with a C-beta reverse primer, and each round lasted roughly 10 cycles. TCRdb passed the multiplex PCR reads through MiXCR, listing each CDR3 protein once. The sample has approximately 100,000 distinct CDR3 sequences, around 71% seen once.

This TCR came from a woman between 55 and 75 years old with primary liver carcinoma and hepatitis B virus infection. Sequenced sample: liver tumor tissue from sampling region 2. Subset here: tumor region T2, inferior pole. The gene calls are TRBV28 and TRBJ1-1, with 9 bases that match TRBD1. The CDR3 DNA follows: TGTGCCATCAGTCTGACGGGACAGGGTAACACTGAAGCTTTCTTT. This translates into CAISLTGQGNTEAFF.